Detailed here is one TCR beta chain. This CDR3 is built from 16 residues. The trim removed 5 bases at V and 5 bases at J, leaving 7 bases unmatched. CDR1 SGHTA and CDR2 FQGTGA come from the germline V gene. Produced via immunoSEQ multiplex PCR; TCRdb's table is partial and in-frame only. The sample consists of around 100,000 clones, about nine tenths of them appearing once. This record belongs to a study of T cell responses to AZD1222 COVID-19 vaccine. Sequenced material: peripheral blood, taken on day 0 of AZD1222 vaccination. The receptor was derived from an adult in good health. The chain has TRBV7-3 and TRBJ2-2, with 11 bases fitting TRBD2. The CDR3 DNA follows: TGTGCCAGCAGCCTACTAGCGGGAGTGGGGACCGGGGAGCTGTTTTTT. This translates into CASSLLAGVGTGELFF.